This T cell receptor (beta chain) derives from a study of lymphopenia after photon versus proton radiotherapy. Of note for this clone: Its antigen is undetermined.

The CDR3 runs 13 residues. Germline V gives CDR1 SGHDT, CDR2 YYEEEE. Trimming removed 4 bases at V and 0 bases at J, with 6 bases between. Study-wide results and limits: Only patients who died were analyzed for survival; proton advantage is unproven. Larger post-nadir TCR diversity loss correlated inversely with survival in deceased patients. Proton therapy kept repertoires fairly stable, unlike photons, which gained effector/memory cells.

Here immunoSEQ multiplex PCR was the method, and the copy in TCRdb shows in-frame clones only, minus some. The sample lists 55,000 to 85,000 clones, 85% to 95% occurring once. The sample here was peripheral blood, taken from a patient treated with photon-based radiotherapy. This chain links TRBV5-6 with TRBJ2-3; D gene unclear. This receptor was taken from a woman in her 40s with cholangiocarcinoma. CDR3: CASSTISTDTQYF. CDR3 nucleotide sequence: TGTGCCAGCAGCACCATCAGCACAGATACGCAGTATTTT.